The rows below give T cell receptor beta chains drawn from one sample of a study of shared clonotypes between healthy human individuals. The table came from immunoSEQ multiplex PCR; TCRdb's copy has only in-frame clones and leaves some out. The top ten clones hold 0.057% of a sample with about 600,000 clones, almost 97% of them seen once. The material sequenced was naive CD4+ T cells sorted from blood. Receptor source: a woman in her 30s in good health. Each CDR3 is given with its conserved first and last residue. The D gene is left open where the match is weak. Clone size is not always given. Where it is, it says once, few, many or a class for expanded clones.

TRBJ2-7 TRBV19 . TRBD2 TGTGCCAGTAGTAATGGGCGGGAGGCTACCTACGAGCAGTACTTC CASSNGREATYEQYF
TRBJ1-5 TRBV5-5 . . TGTGCCAGCAGCTTGGCCGCTGGGGATCAGCCCCAGCATTTT CASSLAAGDQPQHF
TRBJ2-1 TRBV28 . . TGTGCCAGCACCTTTGGTAGCGGAAGGATCTACAATGAGCAGTTCTTC CASTFGSGRIYNEQFF
TRBJ2-5 TRBV19 . . TGTGCCAGTCCACGGGGTGGAGAGACCCAGTACTTC CASPRGGETQYF
TRBJ2-5 TRBV4-1 . . TGCGCCAGCAGCCTGACCGCAGGGGTAGAGACCCAGTACTTC CASSLTAGVETQYF
TRBJ2-5 TRBV7-6 . . TGTGCCAGCAGCTATAAAATGGGGGGAATAGAACAAGAGACCCAGTACTTC CASSYKMGGIEQETQYF
TRBJ2-1 TRBV4-2 . TRBD1 TGTGCCAGCAGCCAAAACACAGGGGGCCATGAGCAGTTCTTC CASSQNTGGHEQFF
TRBJ1-5 TRBV7-9 . . TGTGCCAGCAGCTTAGGCACAGGTCCAAGGCAGCCCCAGCATTTT CASSLGTGPRQPQHF
TRBJ2-5 TRBV28 . . TGTGCCAGCAGCCACAATCCTGTTGGGACCCAGTACTTC CASSHNPVGTQYF
TRBJ2-1 TRBV11-3 . . TGTGCCAGCAGTGGTAGCGGAGCCTACAATGAGCAGTTCTTC CASSGSGAYNEQFF
TRBJ2-1 TRBV2 once . TGTGCCATCCTCCTGTGGAGGAGGGTGGGTTACAATGAGCAGTTCTTC CAILLWRRVGYNEQFF
TRBJ1-2 TRBV7-9 . . TGTGCCAGCAGCGGGAAAACTTATAACTATGGCTACACCTTC CASSGKTYNYGYTF
TRBJ2-2 TRBV5-1 once TRBD1 TGCGCCAGCAGAAACCGGACAGGGCGGGTTTGGAAACCGAACACCGGGGAGCTGTTTTTT CASRNRTGRVWKPNTGELFF
TRBJ2-7 TRBV18 . . TGTGCCAGCTCAGGTGGAGGGACGGCTAGCTCCTACGAGCAGTACTTC CASSGGGTASSYEQYF
TRBJ1-6 TRBV2 . . TGTGCCAGCAGTCGACAGGCGCAATCACCCCTCCACTTT CASSRQAQSPLHF
TRBJ1-5 TRBV2 . TRBD1 TGTGCCAGCAGTTCACAGGGGGCGCTCAATCAGCCCCAGCATTTT CASSSQGALNQPQHF
TRBJ2-1 TRBV11-2 . . TGTGCCAGCCTCGAGAAGACGGGTGAGCAGTTCTTC CASLEKTGEQFF
TRBJ2-4 TRBV28 . . TGTGCCAGCAGTTTCCCGCTAGCGTCGGTAGCCAAAAACATTCAGTACTTC CASSFPLASVAKNIQYF
TRBJ2-2 TRBV7-8 . . TGTGCCAGCAGCTTAGTTGCCGGGGCCACCGGGGAGCTGTTTTTT CASSLVAGATGELFF
TRBJ2-7 TRBV28 . TRBD1 TGCGGGACAGCGAGCTCCTACGAGCAGTACTTC CGTASSYEQYF
TRBJ1-1 TRBV28 . . TGTGCCAGCAGTTTGGGTGGGGCACGGAACACTGAAGCTTTCTTT CASSLGGARNTEAFF
TRBJ2-7 TRBV2 . . TGTGCCAGCAGGGATCGAGGGTACGAGCAGTACTTC CASRDRGYEQYF
TRBJ2-1 TRBV11-2 once . TGTGCCAGCAGCTTATCGTGGATCCACTCCCCTGAGCAGTTCTTC CASSLSWIHSPEQFF
TRBJ1-2 TRBV28 . . TGTGCCAGCATCGTAGCGGACAGAACTTATGGCTACACCTTC CASIVADRTYGYTF
TRBJ2-1 TRBV5-1 . TRBD2 TGCGCCAGCAGCTTGTATTCGGCTAGCGGGAGTTCTCCCCTCTACAATGAGCAGTTCTTC CASSLYSASGSSPLYNEQFF
TRBJ2-7 TRBV2 once TRBD1 TGTGCCAGCAAACCGGACAGGGGGAACTTCTACGAGCAGTACTTC CASKPDRGNFYEQYF
TRBJ2-7 TRBV7-8 . . TGTGCCAGCAGCTTAGCACGGGAGAGCTCCTACGAGCAGTACTTC CASSLARESSYEQYF
TRBJ2-1 TRBV12-5 . . TGTGCTAGTGGTCTCGACTATAGCTCCTACAATGAGCAGTTCTTC CASGLDYSSYNEQFF
TRBJ1-5 TRBV19 few . TGTGCCAGTAGTTGGACGGGGAACAATCAGCCCCAGCATTTT CASSWTGNNQPQHF
TRBJ1-6 TRBV9 . . TGTGCCAGCAGCGTTAGGACGGAAGCAAATTCACCCCTCCACTTT CASSVRTEANSPLHF
TRBJ2-5 TRBV9 . . TGTGCCAGCAGCGCAACAGGGGAGGTCCAAGAGACCCAGTACTTC CASSATGEVQETQYF
TRBJ2-1 TRBV7-9 . TRBD2 TGTGCCAGCAGCCACGGACTAGCGGGAGGAGCACAGGAGCAGTTCTTC CASSHGLAGGAQEQFF
TRBJ2-5 TRBV7-2 . TRBD2 TGTGCCAGCAGCCCGGGACTAGCGGGCTCCCAAGAGACCCAGTACTTC CASSPGLAGSQETQYF
TRBJ2-3 TRBV11-3 . TRBD1 TGTGCCAGCAGCTTAGGGACAGGGCCAGGGGATACGCAGTATTTT CASSLGTGPGDTQYF
TRBJ1-5 TRBV21-1 . . TGTGCCAGCAGCAAAGCGCCTCGGGAGCCCCAGCATTTT CASSKAPREPQHF
TRBJ2-2 TRBV5-1 . . TGCGCCAGCACCAGGGCGGCCGGGGAGCTGTTTTTT CASTRAAGELFF
TRBJ2-5 TRBV4-1 . . TGCGCCAGCAGCCAAGGAGGCGGGATCTGGGAGACCCAGTACTTC CASSQGGGIWETQYF
TRBJ1-3 TRBV28 . . TGTGCCAGCAGTTTTACGGGACGGTACTCTGGAAACACCATATATTTT CASSFTGRYSGNTIYF
TRBJ2-7 TRBV20-1 once . TGCAGTGCTAGAGATCAGGACGAGCAGTACTTC CSARDQDEQYF
TRBJ2-7 TRBV28 few TRBD1 TGTGCCAGCAGTCCCGGGACAGCAACTCCCTACGAGCAGTACTTC CASSPGTATPYEQYF
TRBJ2-5 TRBV5-1 . TRBD1 TGCGCCAGCAGCAGGGACAGGGGAGACCAAGAGACCCAGTACTTC CASSRDRGDQETQYF
TRBJ2-5 TRBV2 . TRBD2 TGTGCCAGCAAGACTAGCCTTCTAGAGACCCAGTACTTC CASKTSLLETQYF
TRBJ1-5 TRBV7-2 . TRBD1 TGTGCCAGCAGCTTAGTAACCGGACAGGAATGGGGTCAGCCCCAGCATTTT CASSLVTGQEWGQPQHF
TRBJ2-7 TRBV5-1 . TRBD2 TGCGCCAGCAGCTACTCTAGCGGTGGAGCCTACGAGCAGTACTTC CASSYSSGGAYEQYF
TRBJ2-1 TRBV5-4 . TRBD2 TGTGCCAGCAGCTTTGGACTAGCGGGATTTCGGGAGCAGTTCTTC CASSFGLAGFREQFF
TRBJ2-1 TRBV5-4 . TRBD1 TGTGCCAGCAGCCCCGGGACAGGGGCGCAATACAATGAGCAGTTCTTC CASSPGTGAQYNEQFF
TRBJ2-2 TRBV19 . TRBD1 TGTGCCAGTAGGCGGGACAGGGGAACCGGGGAGCTGTTTTTT CASRRDRGTGELFF
TRBJ2-3 TRBV5-4 . . TGTGCCAGCAGCTTGGAGTTGCAGGGTCGAGATACGCAGTATTTT CASSLELQGRDTQYF